This TCR beta chain was observed in a study of T cell responses to AZD1222 COVID-19 vaccine. Background on the study: Second-dose recipients at about 4 or about 12 weeks were treated as one pooled group.

The method was immunoSEQ multiplex PCR; TCRdb's version includes in-frame clones alone and lacks a portion of them. The table records approximately 140,000 clones, about 95% of them present only once. Findings of the study overall: Repertoire collection took place solely once the T cell response had peaked. Baseline antibody screening turned up just 6 or 7 seropositive AZD1222 recipients.

This clone came up a few times. The antigen remains unidentified. The germline V gene has CDR1 SNHLY and CDR2 FYNNEI. The V and J ends lost 1 base and 6 bases respectively, with 12 bases between them. The CDR3 consists of 14 residues. The receptor was isolated from an adult in good health. This sample comprised peripheral blood, obtained on day 0 of AZD1222 vaccination. The chain couples TRBV2 to TRBJ1-1, with D possibly matching TRBD1 (5 bases). CDR3 DNA sequence: TGTGCCAGCAGTGAAGGGAGGGGCATGGCTGAAGCTTTCTTT. It translates to CASSEGRGMAEAFF.